These 30 T cell receptor beta chains were sequenced from one sample in a study of CD8+CD57+ T cells in acquired aplastic anemia. Both TCR beta VDJ combination and CDR3 sequence profiling were carried out. Genomic DNA was the template for this profiling. TCRdb passed the reads through MiXCR, listing each CDR3 protein once. The sample shows 450,000 to 600,000 distinct CDR3 sequences, around 30% of them seen only once. For sequencing, patients were chosen who had shown expansion of CD8+CD57+ cells by flow cytometry. Material for sequencing was sorted CD4+, CD8+, or CD8+CD57+ T cells (not recorded which) from PBMCs. The receptor set was obtained from a human donor with aplastic anemia.

This clonotype showed up many times. The chain couples TRBV7-2 to TRBJ1-1, with TRBD1 matching over 8 bases. The CDR3 loop spans 15 amino acids. J gave up 4 bases and V 5 bases, and 9 bases lay outside the gene matches. Germline assignment: CDR1 SGHTA and CDR2 FQGNSA. CDR3 protein: CASSGQGQAVTEAFF. The CDR3 DNA follows: TGTGCCAGCAGCGGGCAGGGACAGGCAGTCACTGAAGCTTTCTTT.

The genes are TRBV5-1 and TRBJ1-1; 7 bases align to TRBD1. CDR3 length: 15 residues. V lost 0 bases, J lost 1 base, and 3 bases stayed unmatched. CDR1 is SGHRS and CDR2 is YFSETQ in the germline V gene. The CDR3 spells CASSLGQGENTEAFF. CDR3 sequence (DNA): TGCGCCAGCAGCTTGGGGCAGGGGGAGAACACTGAAGCTTTCTTT. Filled out from reference TRBV5-1 and TRBJ1-1, the complete variable domain reads KAGVTQTPRYLIKTRGQQVTLSCSPISGHRSVSWYQQTPGQGLQFLFEYFSETQRNKGNFPGRFSGRQFSNSRSEMNVSTLELGDSALYLCASSLGQGENTEAFFGQGTRLTVV.

Details on this clonotype: This could be a read error, since a much larger clone is one nucleotide away. The chain recombines TRBV29-1 with TRBJ2-6, with a weak D call TRBD1 (6 bases). The CDR3 consists of 15 residues. The germline CDR1 and CDR2 sequences are SQVTM and ANQGSEA. The CDR3 loop reads CGVTGQNSGANVLTF. For the CDR3, the DNA is TGCGGCGTGACGGGACAAAACTCTGGGGCCAACGTCCTGACTTTC.

This clonotype was observed a few times. In DNA form, the CDR3 reads TGTGCCAGCAGCCAAGATCGAGCGGGAGGACGGGAGACCCAGTACTTC. Its protein is CASSQDRAGGRETQYF. This chain uses TRBV4-2 with TRBJ2-5; 9 bases fit TRBD2. Trimming took 0 bases from V and 5 from J; bases not matched to a gene: 7. The CDR3 runs 16 residues. Germline V gene sequence: CDR1 LGHNA, CDR2 YNFKEQ.

In the case of this clonotype: Germline and junction disagree at one end, which may indicate a read error. V is TRBV11-2 and J is TRBJ2-1; either TRBD1 or TRBD2 may fit D (5 bases each). The CDR3 is 16 residues long. The germline V gene has CDR1 SGHAT and CDR2 FQNNGV. CDR3 DNA: TGTGCCAGCAGCGGCCTCGGGGCACGATCCTACAATGAGCAGCTCTTC. This sequence encodes CASSGLGARSYNEQLF.

V gene TRBV10-3 combines with J gene TRBJ1-2; D might be TRBD1 (5 bases). This CDR3 is built from 15 residues. Germline V gene sequence: CDR1 ENHRY, CDR2 SYGVKD. Trimming cost V 3 bases and J 7 bases, with 18 bases left between them. The CDR3 DNA follows: TGTGCCATCAGTGAATTTAAGGGGAATCGGTTTGGCTACACCTTC. This translates into CAISEFKGNRFGYTF.

This clonotype was observed a few times. The chain couples TRBV7-6 to TRBJ2-5; 10 bases are a match to TRBD2. V was clipped by 6 bases and J by 5 bases; unmatched bases: 9. The CDR3 spans 15 residues. CDR1 and CDR2 from the germline V gene are SGHVS and FNYEAQ. CDR3 protein: CASRPLAGRGETQYF. As DNA, the CDR3 is TGTGCCAGCAGACCACTAGCGGGGCGGGGGGAGACCCAGTACTTC.

Of note for this clonotype: This sequence may be a read error, since a much larger clone differs from it by one base. CDR3 residues: CASRDRVNRPQHF. CDR3 nucleotides: TGTGCCAGTAGAGACAGGGTGAATCGGCCCCAGCATTTT. The chain combines TRBV19 with TRBJ1-5, with 7 bases identical to TRBD1. The CDR3 runs 13 residues. Germline CDR1 and CDR2: LNHDA and SQIVND (reference sequence).

This clonotype turned up a few times. This rearrangement joins TRBV7-2 to TRBJ1-1; no firm D call. CDR1 is SGHTA, CDR2 FQGNSA, per germline. The CDR3 is made up of 14 amino acids. V was pared by 3 bases and J by 1 base, with 9 bases between. The CDR3 sequence is CASSFYRQNTEAFF. Here the CDR3 DNA reads TGTGCCAGCAGCTTTTACAGACAGAACACTGAAGCTTTCTTT.

The table lists this clonotype with many counts. The chain joins TRBV2 to TRBJ2-7; D is possibly TRBD1 or TRBD2 (5 bases each). The CDR3 loop spans 14 amino acids. Germline V gene data show CDR1 as SNHLY and CDR2 as FYNNEI. Trimming left V 4 bases short and J 2 bases short, with 12 bases between. In nucleotides, the CDR3 is TGTGCCAGCAGTGGTGTGAGGGGCACCTACGAGCAGTACTTC. This encodes CASSGVRGTYEQYF.

This sequence joins TRBV30 and TRBJ2-5; the D is unclear. V dropped 3 bases and J dropped 5 bases, with 7 bases sitting between them. Germline CDR1 reads GTSNPN; CDR2 reads SVGIG (reference sequence). The CDR3 length is 11 residues. The CDR3 is CAWRKLETQYF. CDR3 in DNA: TGTGCCTGGAGGAAGTTGGAGACCCAGTACTTC.

This clonotype was seen a single time. The rearrangement links TRBV30 to TRBJ1-2; D unclear. V lost 2 bases and J lost 8, with 27 bases in between. Germline CDR1 GTSNPN, CDR2 SVGIG (reference sequence). The CDR3 consists of 17 residues. Written as DNA, the CDR3 is TGTGCCTGGAGTCACCAAGACAATTTAGGCTTCAATAGGGGCTACACCTTC. It is translated as CAWSHQDNLGFNRGYTF.

This chain links TRBV30 with TRBJ1-2; the match to TRBD1 covers 9 bases. V was clipped by 6 bases and J by 3 bases; unmatched bases: 8. The germline CDR1 and CDR2 sequences are GTSNPN and SVGIG (reference sequence). The CDR3 spans 14 residues. The CDR3 sequence: CACTRGQGDYGYTF. The CDR3 region has the DNA TGTGCCTGCACGCGGGGACAGGGAGACTATGGCTACACCTTC.

The chain employs TRBV29-1 and TRBJ2-6; TRBD1 agrees at 10 bases. The length of the CDR3 is 16 residues. CDR1 is SQVTM and CDR2 is ANQGSEA in the germline V gene. With V trimmed by 1 base and J by 2 bases, 2 bases remained unmatched. The CDR3 loop reads CSVEGQGAAGANVLTF. The CDR3 region has the DNA TGCAGCGTTGAAGGACAGGGGGCGGCTGGGGCCAACGTCCTGACTTTC.

Comments on this clonotype: A much bigger clone sits one base away, suggesting this may be a read error. The chain carries TRBV19 and TRBJ2-5, with D hard to call. Germline V gene data show CDR1 as LNHDA and CDR2 as SQIVND (reference sequence). CDR3 size: 13 residues. CDR3: CASSMPNQETQCF. In DNA form, the CDR3 reads TGTGCCAGTAGTATGCCCAACCAAGAGACCCAGTGCTTC.

This clonotype was counted many times. The chain has TRBV7-6 and TRBJ1-3; 9 nucleotides align to TRBD1. The CDR3 sequence is 17 residues long. The germline gives CDR1 SGHVS, CDR2 FNYEAQ. V trimming: 5 bases; J trimming: 2 bases; junction bases outside the gene matches: 10. In DNA, the CDR3 is TGTGCCAGCAGCCTACGGACAGGGGACAATCCTGGAAACACCATATATTTT. It codes for CASSLRTGDNPGNTIYF.

The V gene is TRBV6-5, the J gene TRBJ1-1, with unresolved D. The CDR3 sequence is 12 residues long. The V end was cut by 4 bases, the J end by 11 bases, with 14 bases between. Per germline, CDR1 MNHEY and CDR2 SVGAGI. Written as DNA, the CDR3 is TGTGCCAGCAGTTTGGCGGCCGGAAGGGCTTTCTTT. It encodes CASSLAAGRAFF.

The chain has TRBV2 and TRBJ2-7; D is unresolved. The CDR3 is 14 residues long. Germline V gene lookup returns CDR1 SNHLY and CDR2 FYNNEI. V was cut by 3 bases and J by 3 bases, with 12 bases left in between. Written as DNA, the CDR3 is TGTGCCAGCAGTGAGGGGTTCGCCGGCTACGAGCAGTACTTC. Residues: CASSEGFAGYEQYF.

This clonotype was seen only a few times. This rearrangement joins TRBV25-1 to TRBJ1-1; 9 bases map to TRBD1. The CDR3 loop spans 14 amino acids. CDR1 is MGHDK, CDR2 SYGVNS, per germline. J lost 5 bases, V lost 5 bases, and 6 bases had no gene match. The CDR3 DNA sequence: TGTGCCAGCAGTACCGGACAGGGGACGACTGAAGCTTTCTTT. Translating it yields CASSTGQGTTEAFF.

This clonotype appeared many times. The chain joins TRBV24-1 to TRBJ2-5; 9 nucleotides match TRBD1. Germline V lookup: CDR1 KGHDR, CDR2 SFDVKD. The CDR3 consists of 14 residues. Trimming cost V 4 bases and J 5 bases; bases outside gene matches: 4. The CDR3 reads CATSETGGRETQYF. Written as DNA, the CDR3 is TGTGCCACCAGTGAAACAGGGGGCCGCGAGACCCAGTACTTC.

This clonotype was detected ten times or more. This rearrangement joins TRBV5-1 to TRBJ1-6, with unresolved D. V lost 0 bases and J lost 8, with 9 bases in between. The CDR3 loop spans 14 amino acids. Germline CDR1 SGHRS, CDR2 YFSETQ. The DNA for the CDR3 is TGCGCCAGCAGCTTGGGGCAGGTCCATTCACCCCTCCACTTT. This encodes CASSLGQVHSPLHF.

This sequence joins TRBV7-9 and TRBJ2-5, with TRBD2 as a possible D gene (6 bases). Germline loops: CDR1 SEHNR, CDR2 FQNEAQ (reference sequence). Deletions cut 1 base from V and 1 base from J, with 13 bases between. The CDR3 totals 16 residues. CDR3 DNA: TGTGCCAGCAGCTTAGATACGGGGGTTTTCCAAGAGACCCAGTACTTC. Protein sequence: CASSLDTGVFQETQYF.

The chain combines TRBV25-1 with TRBJ2-1; either TRBD1 or TRBD2 may supply D (5 bases each). V was clipped by 5 bases and J by 0 bases, with 8 bases between them. This CDR3 spans 14 amino acids. Germline CDR1 MGHDK, CDR2 SYGVNS. CDR3 loop: CASSWGSSYNEQFF. CDR3 bases: TGTGCCAGCAGTTGGGGGAGCTCCTACAATGAGCAGTTCTTC.

The chain carries TRBV7-2 and TRBJ1-5; perhaps TRBD1 as D (6 bases). Germline V gives CDR1 SGHTA, CDR2 FQGNSA. Between the trimmed V and J ends, which lost 1 base and 5 bases, there was a span of 18 bases. The CDR3 extends over 17 amino acids. In DNA form, the CDR3 reads TGTGCCAGCAGCTTAGGGTTAAGGACAGAAATATATCAGCCCCAGCATTTT. Protein: CASSLGLRTEIYQPQHF. Based on the CDR3 plus reference TRBV7-2 and TRBJ1-5, the full variable domain is GAGVSQSPSNKVTEKGKDVELRCDPISGHTALYWYRQSLGQGLEFLIYFQGNSAPDKSGLPSDRFSAERTGGSVSTLTIQRTQQEDSAVYLCASSLGLRTEIYQPQHFGDGTRLSIL.

In this sample, this clonotype turned up a few times. An end of the junction does not agree with germline; a read error may underlie this. The CDR3 nucleotides read TGTGCCAGCAGTGAAAGGGACAGCCGGGGCTACACCTTC. It translates to CASSERDSRGYTF. The J gene is TRBJ1-2, the V gene TRBV10-3; TRBD1 agrees at 7 bases. Germline V gives CDR1 ENHRY, CDR2 SYGVKD. This CDR3 comprises 13 residues.

This clonotype was found once. The V call is TRBV10-3, the J call TRBJ2-1; 10 bases are a match to TRBD2. The germline V gene encodes CDR1 ENHRY and CDR2 SYGVKD. With 5 bases clipped from V and 0 bases from J, the junction kept 4 bases outside the gene matches. The CDR3 loop spans 16 amino acids. CDR3 in amino acids: CAISWTSGPSYNEQFF. CDR3 nucleotides: TGTGCCATCAGTTGGACTAGCGGACCCTCCTACAATGAGCAGTTCTTC.

Ten or more counts support this clonotype. The V gene is TRBV2, the J gene TRBJ2-7; possibly TRBD1 or TRBD2 for D (6 bases each). CDR1 and CDR2 from the germline V gene are SNHLY and FYNNEI. CDR3 length: 15 residues. V was clipped by 7 bases and J by 4 bases, with 20 bases between them. This CDR3 reads CASKEEGGLSYEQYF. The CDR3 bases are TGTGCCAGCAAAGAAGAAGGGGGACTTAGTTACGAGCAGTACTTC.

This clonotype was counted ten times or more. This chain joins TRBV29-1 and TRBJ2-1; D is uncertain. V was trimmed by 5 bases and J by 3 bases, leaving 8 bases between them. The CDR3 has 12 residues. Germline-derived CDR1 and CDR2 are SQVTM and ANQGSEA. The DNA of the CDR3 is TGCAGCGTTTCCCTGATCTACAATGAGCAGTTCTTC. Residues: CSVSLIYNEQFF.

This clonotype was observed a few times. The chain carries TRBV27 and TRBJ2-1; 8 bases agree with TRBD2. V was clipped by 8 bases and J by 9 bases; unmatched bases: 6. This CDR3 comprises 12 residues. The V gene's germline CDR1 is MNHEY and CDR2 SMNVEV (reference sequence). The CDR3 region has the DNA TGTGCCAGCCGCGGGACTAGGATTGAGCAGTTCTTC. This encodes CASRGTRIEQFF.

This clonotype was picked up a small number of times. V and J are TRBV7-3 and TRBJ2-1; D perhaps matches TRBD1 (6 bases). CDR1 SGHTA and CDR2 FQGTGA come from the germline V gene. The CDR3 is 12 amino acids. V lost 5 bases and J lost 10, with 12 bases in between. This CDR3 reads CASSPQGSEQFF. The CDR3 region has the DNA TGTGCCAGCAGCCCCCAGGGGTCAGAGCAGTTCTTC.